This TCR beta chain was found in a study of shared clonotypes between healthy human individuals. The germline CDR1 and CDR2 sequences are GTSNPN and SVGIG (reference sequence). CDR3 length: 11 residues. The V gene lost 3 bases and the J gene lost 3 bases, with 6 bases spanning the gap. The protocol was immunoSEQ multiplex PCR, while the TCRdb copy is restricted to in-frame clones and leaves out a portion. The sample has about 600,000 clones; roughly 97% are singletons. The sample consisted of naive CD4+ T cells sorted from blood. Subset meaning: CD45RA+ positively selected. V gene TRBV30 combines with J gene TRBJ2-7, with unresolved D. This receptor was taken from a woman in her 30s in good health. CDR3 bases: TGTGCCTGGAGGGGATTCTACGAGCAGTACTTC. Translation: CAWRGFYEQYF. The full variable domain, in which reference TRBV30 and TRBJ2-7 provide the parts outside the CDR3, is SQTIHQWPATLVQPVGSPLSLECTVEGTSNPNLYWYRQAAGRGLQLLFYSVGIGQISSEVPQNLSASRPQDRQFILSSKKLLLSDSGFYLCAWRGFYEQYFGPGTRLTVT.